The 15 T cell receptor beta chains below come from one sample, sequenced in a study of radiation and T cells in renal cell carcinoma. Time point here: blood 4 weeks post-SBRT, at nephrectomy. Treatment denoted: 15 Gy SBRT to primary tumor, nephrectomy 4 weeks later. Profiling relied on immunoSEQ multiplex PCR, and the TCRdb table lists in-frame clones only, not all of them. This table has some 78,000 clones, approximately 90% appearing once. Source: blood, taken from a patient whose treatment included radiotherapy and nephrectomy. The receptors stem from a woman between 65 and 79 years old with renal cell carcinoma.

The V and J genes are TRBV19 and TRBJ2-7; D gene uncertain. From germline, CDR1 is LNHDA and CDR2 SQIVND (reference sequence). This CDR3 has 13 residues. The ends were cut back, 6 bases at V and 3 bases at J, with 12 bases in the middle. CDR3 sequence reads: CASSRTGNYEQYF. As DNA, the CDR3 is TGTGCCAGTAGCCGGACGGGCAACTACGAGCAGTACTTC.

V gene TRBV6-1 combines with J gene TRBJ2-3; D not resolved. Trimming took off 1 base at V and 2 bases at J, with 10 bases between the two ends. CDR3 size: 15 residues. In germline, CDR1 is MNHNS, CDR2 SASEGT. The DNA of the CDR3 is TGTGCCAGCAGTGAAGGGGTAGCCCCCACAGATACGCAGTATTTT. It translates to CASSEGVAPTDTQYF.

The chain has TRBV6-6 and TRBJ1-6; D is unclear. Germline CDR1 and CDR2: MNHNY and SVGAGI (reference sequence). The CDR3 has 12 residues. The V end was cut by 2 bases, the J end by 5 bases, with 1 base between. The CDR3 here is CASSYDNSPLHF. The CDR3 DNA follows: TGTGCCAGCAGTTACGATAATTCACCCCTCCACTTT.

The CDR3 bases are TGTGCCAGCAGCCAAGATCTCGGTTCCGGGGAGCTGTTTTTT. Amino acids: CASSQDLGSGELFF. The rearrangement uses TRBV4-2 and TRBJ2-2; D unresolved. Looked up from germline, CDR1 is LGHNA and CDR2 is YNFKEQ. The CDR3 loop spans 14 amino acids. V was trimmed by 0 bases and J by 6 bases, leaving 8 bases between them.

Notes on this clone: At one end the junction does not follow the germline gene, possibly because of a read error. Other DNA variants within this sample encode the same CDR3. This chain joins TRBV9 and TRBJ1-1; D remains unclear. Germline V gives CDR1 SGDLS, CDR2 YYNGEE. CDR3 size: 14 residues. CDR3 in DNA: TGTGCTAGCAGCGTAGTCGCCATGAACACTGAAGCTTTCTTT. This translates into CASSVVAMNTEAFF. Supplemented by reference TRBV9 and TRBJ1-1, the full variable domain reads DSGVTQTPKHLITATGQRVTLRCSPRSGDLSVYWYQQSLDQGLQFLIQYYNGEERAKGNILERFSAQQFPDLHSELNLSSLELGDSALYFCASSVVAMNTEAFFGQGTRLTVV.

This clone has a single count. The chain joins TRBV19 to TRBJ1-1; D unclear. Germline V lookup: CDR1 LNHDA, CDR2 SQIVND (reference sequence). This CDR3 is built from 17 residues. Trimming removed 2 bases from V and 0 bases from J, with 16 bases in between. The DNA of the CDR3 is TGTGCCAGTAGTATATCGGCGCCCGCTATTATGAACACTGAAGCTTTCTTT. Amino acid sequence: CASSISAPAIMNTEAFF.

This chain links TRBV21-1 with TRBJ2-3; TRBD2 is the table's D call, not checked against the DNA. TRBV21-1 is flagged as a pseudogene. The CDR3 has 15 residues. CDR3 nucleotides: TGTGCCAGCAGCTCCGAGTGCGGGGGGGATGATACGCAGTATTTT. It encodes CASSSECGGDDTQYF.

The chain has TRBV27 and TRBJ1-5; D is unclear. V gave up 5 bases and J gave up 3 bases, with 8 bases separating them. CDR1 MNHEY and CDR2 SMNVEV come from the germline V gene (reference sequence). The CDR3 runs 13 residues. CDR3 DNA sequence: TGTGCCAGCAGTCCCCACCCCAATCAGCCCCAGCATTTT. Its protein product is CASSPHPNQPQHF.

The rearrangement joins TRBV11-2 to TRBJ2-7, with D possibly TRBD2 on 7 matching bases. V lost 5 bases to trimming and J lost 4 bases, with 15 bases between them. CDR3 size: 14 residues. Germline lookup yields CDR1 SGHAT and CDR2 FQNNGV. This chain's CDR3 is CASSIGGDRYEQYF. CDR3 sequence (DNA): TGTGCCAGCAGCATAGGGGGGGACCGATACGAGCAGTACTTC.

This chain links TRBV4-1 with TRBJ1-2; D call uncertain. The CDR3 sequence is 16 residues long. CDR1 and CDR2 from the germline V gene are MGHRA and YSYEKL. V lost 4 bases and J 4 bases, leaving 19 bases between the germline ends. CDR3 bases: TGCGCCAGCAGCCCCAAGGGTAAGGATAGATCCTATGGCTACACCTTC. It yields the protein CASSPKGKDRSYGYTF.

CDR3 coding DNA: TGCGCCAGCAGCTTGTATGCGGGGGATCTATCCTACAATGAGCAGTTCTTC. Amino acids: CASSLYAGDLSYNEQFF. This sequence joins TRBV5-1 and TRBJ2-1; 7 bases agree with TRBD2. CDR3 length: 17 amino acids. Trimming at V came to 1 base and at J to 1 base, leaving 8 bases not matched to a gene. CDR1 and CDR2 (germline): SGHRS, YFSETQ.

This chain uses TRBV27 with TRBJ1-2, with D possibly being TRBD1 (5 bases). The CDR3 loop spans 14 amino acids. The germline gives CDR1 MNHEY, CDR2 SMNVEV (reference sequence). Trimming left V 3 bases short and J 6 bases short, with 14 bases between. CDR3 region: CASSFTGPSNGYTF. The CDR3 DNA follows: TGTGCCAGCAGTTTTACGGGACCTAGCAATGGCTACACCTTC.

The chain couples TRBV11-2 to TRBJ1-6; D perhaps matches TRBD1 (5 bases). With 2 bases removed from V and 8 bases from J, the gap between germline ends came to 10 bases. Germline V gene lookup returns CDR1 SGHAT and CDR2 FQNNGV. This CDR3 contains 14 residues. The CDR3 DNA follows: TGTGCCAGCAGCTTAAATTTCAGGGATTCACCCCTCCACTTT. Protein sequence: CASSLNFRDSPLHF. The variable domain in full, with the rest retrieved from reference TRBV11-2 and TRBJ1-6, is EAGVAQSPRYKIIEKRQSVAFWCNPISGHATLYWYQQILGQGPKLLIQFQNNGVVDDSQLPKDRFSAERLKGVDSTLKIQPAKLEDSAVYLCASSLNFRDSPLHFGNGTRLTVT.

This clone has more than one count but fewer than ten. The chain has TRBV30 and TRBJ1-1, with 7 bases identical to TRBD1. The CDR3 is 15 residues long. Trimming removed 0 bases from V and 7 bases from J; junction bases left unmatched: 11. Germline CDR1 and CDR2: GTSNPN and SVGIG (reference sequence). CDR3 region: CAWSVGVRGQGEAFF. CDR3 in DNA: TGTGCCTGGAGTGTCGGAGTTAGGGGGCAGGGTGAAGCTTTCTTT.

V gene TRBV11-2 combines with J gene TRBJ2-5; TRBD1 agrees at 7 bases. CDR1 is SGHAT, CDR2 FQNNGV, per germline. The CDR3 totals 17 residues. V lost 5 bases, J lost 1 base, and 13 bases stayed unmatched. This CDR3 is CASSPKGTGAVQETQYF. The DNA of the CDR3 is TGTGCCAGCAGCCCGAAGGGCACAGGGGCGGTCCAAGAGACCCAGTACTTC.